What follows are 32 T cell receptor beta chains derived from one specimen sequenced in a study of blood T cell repertoires in COVID-19. Some clones are missing from TCRdb's copy, which holds only in-frame ones; the method was immunoSEQ multiplex PCR. Counted here are about 83,000 clones, over 60% occurring once; the ten biggest clones make up roughly a fifth. Material: peripheral blood. The receptors were sampled from a woman of 80 years or more with active or convalescent COVID-19.

V and J are TRBV10-3 and TRBJ1-4, with D perhaps TRBD1 (6 bases). CDR1 and CDR2 from the germline V gene are ENHRY and SYGVKD. The V end lost 1 base, the J end lost 0 bases, and 12 bases lay between the germline ends. The length of the CDR3 is 17 residues. The CDR3 DNA reads TGTGCCATCAGTGAGTACGGACAGCCTACAACTAATGAAAAACTGTTTTTT. Translated, it gives CAISEYGQPTTNEKLFF.

V gene TRBV7-2 combines with J gene TRBJ2-1, with D uncertain. CDR1 and CDR2 from the germline V gene are SGHTA and FQGNSA. The length of the CDR3 is 12 residues. Trimming left V 5 bases short and J 9 bases short, with 11 bases between. CDR3 coding DNA: TGTGCCAGCAGCAACGCAGTAAGTGAGCAGTTCTTC. This sequence encodes CASSNAVSEQFF.

The table lists this clone with a count of one. The chain uses TRBV29-1 and TRBJ2-7; weak D call: TRBD1 (6 bases). The CDR3 contains 13 residues. CDR1 SQVTM and CDR2 ANQGSEA come from the germline V gene. Trimming took 6 bases from V and 7 from J, leaving 19 bases between them. DNA of the CDR3: TGCAGCGTCCGGGCGACAGGCAGCTCGGAGCAGTACTTC. It encodes CSVRATGSSEQYF.

The chain combines TRBV4-3 with TRBJ1-2, with D tentatively TRBD1 (6 bases). V was cut by 0 bases and J by 5 bases, with 10 bases left in between. Germline V gives CDR1 LGHNA, CDR2 YSLEER. This CDR3 has 14 amino acids. The CDR3 is CASSQEEGEYGYTF. CDR3 DNA sequence: TGCGCCAGCAGCCAAGAAGAGGGGGAATATGGCTACACCTTC.

V gene TRBV3-1 (or the pseudogene TRBV3-2) combines with J gene TRBJ2-5, with D maybe TRBD2 (6 bases). The CDR3 spans 14 residues. Trimming took 3 bases from V and 4 from J, leaving 12 bases between them. Germline CDR1 LGHDT, CDR2 YNNKEL (reference sequence). The DNA for the CDR3 is TGTGCCAGCAGCCATAGCGGCTCCCCAGAGACCCAGTACTTC. It yields the protein CASSHSGSPETQYF.

The chain is built from TRBV9 and TRBJ2-7; a possible D gene is TRBD1 (6 bases). V lost 3 bases to trimming and J lost 3 bases, with 13 bases between them. Germline V gene lookup returns CDR1 SGDLS and CDR2 YYNGEE. This CDR3 spans 14 amino acids. The CDR3 sequence: CASSGTGTYYEQYF. DNA of the CDR3: TGTGCCAGCAGCGGTACCGGGACATACTACGAGCAGTACTTC.

This sequence joins TRBV15 and TRBJ1-2; 9 bases match TRBD1. Trimming at V came to 5 bases and at J to 2 bases, leaving 6 bases not matched to a gene. Germline CDR1 LNHNV, CDR2 YYDKDF (reference sequence). The CDR3 contains 15 residues. The CDR3 here is CATSRQGGQNYGYTF. DNA of the CDR3: TGTGCCACCAGCCGACAGGGGGGACAAAACTATGGCTACACCTTC.

V usage is TRBV24-1 and J usage is TRBJ1-4; the D gene is possibly TRBD1 (6 bases). V was pared by 5 bases and J by 12 bases, with 12 bases between. CDR1 KGHDR and CDR2 SFDVKD come from the germline V gene. CDR3 size: 12 residues. The DNA for the CDR3 is TGTGCCACCAGTGCCCAGGGGAGGGAACTGTTTTTT. Its translation: CATSAQGRELFF.

The rearrangement links TRBV6-5 to TRBJ2-7; a weak D match, TRBD1 (8 bases). The germline CDR1 and CDR2 sequences are MNHEY and SVGAGI. The V end was cut by 6 bases, the J end by 3 bases, with 18 bases between. This CDR3 region has 15 residues. DNA for the CDR3: TGTGCCAGCAGCCCAGGACAGGGAGGGCACTACGAGCAGTACTTC. Translated, it gives CASSPGQGGHYEQYF.

The gene calls are TRBV5-8 and TRBJ2-1, with D possibly being TRBD2 (5 bases). Germline CDR1 and CDR2: SGHTS and YDEGEE. Trimming left V 0 bases short and J 14 bases short, with 15 bases between. The CDR3 contains 13 residues. This CDR3 is CASSLVLAVGEFF. CDR3 nucleotides: TGTGCCAGCAGCTTGGTCCTAGCAGTGGGAGAGTTCTTC. The variable domain in full, completed from reference TRBV5-8 and TRBJ2-1, reads EAGVTQSPTHLIKTRGQQATLRCSPISGHTSVYWYQQALGLGLQFLLWYDEGEERNRGNFPPRFSGRQFPNYSSELNVNALELEDSALYLCASSLVLAVGEFFGPGTRLTVL.

V is TRBV6-2 or TRBV6-3 and J is TRBJ2-2; 12 bases agree with TRBD2. Per germline, CDR1 MNHEY and CDR2 SVGEGT. Unmatched junction bases numbered 8, after V lost 5 bases and J lost 1 base. The CDR3 consists of 18 residues. The CDR3 nucleotides read TGTGCCAGCAGTCCCCTGACTAGCGGGGGCGAGAACACCGGGGAGCTGTTTTTT. It yields the protein CASSPLTSGGENTGELFF.

V usage is TRBV6-1 and J usage is TRBJ1-2; D not certain. The CDR3 has 18 amino acids. Germline CDR1 reads MNHNS; CDR2 reads SASEGT. V was pared by 1 base and J by 1 base, with 19 bases between. The CDR3 nucleotides read TGTGCCAGCAGTGAAGTGATGTCAGGTGACCCCAGTAACTATGGCTACACCTTC. It translates to CASSEVMSGDPSNYGYTF.

This chain connects TRBV15 to TRBJ2-7, with D unresolved. The CDR3 is 14 amino acids. The germline V gene has CDR1 LNHNV and CDR2 YYDKDF (reference sequence). V lost 0 bases to trimming and J lost 0 bases, with 6 bases between them. The DNA of the CDR3 is TGTGCCACCAGCAGAGAGGGCCACTCCTACGAGCAGTACTTC. Translating gives CATSREGHSYEQYF.

This clone was counted a single time. V and J are TRBV30 and TRBJ2-2, with 8 positions matching TRBD1. From germline, CDR1 is GTSNPN and CDR2 SVGIG (reference sequence). V was pared by 6 bases and J by 4 bases, with 7 bases of the junction left unmatched. This CDR3 region has 14 residues. CDR3 protein: CACMRTGPTGELFF. The DNA for the CDR3 is TGTGCCTGTATGAGGACAGGGCCCACCGGGGAGCTGTTTTTT.

The chain couples TRBV29-1 to TRBJ1-4, with D unresolved. Germline CDR1 is SQVTM and CDR2 is ANQGSEA. The CDR3 has 16 amino acids. The V end lost 4 bases, the J end lost 4 bases, and 19 bases lay between the germline ends. The CDR3, as DNA: TGCAGCGTTGCCTCCTCAACGGCGGCTTTTAATGAAAAACTGTTTTTT. It specifies CSVASSTAAFNEKLFF.

The chain uses TRBV30 and TRBJ2-1; TRBD2 aligns across 7 bases. The germline V gene has CDR1 GTSNPN and CDR2 SVGIG (reference sequence). The CDR3 covers 12 residues. The trim removed 4 bases at V and 9 bases at J, leaving 6 bases unmatched. CDR3 sequence (DNA): TGTGCCTGGACCCTGAGCGGGGTTGAGCAGTTCTTC. Encoded protein: CAWTLSGVEQFF.

The chain joins TRBV6-5 to TRBJ2-7; maybe TRBD2 (6 bases). V lost 2 bases, J lost 0 bases, and 14 bases lay in between. CDR1 is MNHEY and CDR2 is SVGAGI in the germline V gene. The CDR3 covers 16 residues. CDR3: CASSYRRGSSSYEQYF. CDR3 sequence (DNA): TGTGCCAGCAGTTACCGTCGGGGGTCAAGCTCCTACGAGCAGTACTTC.

The chain uses TRBV6-1 and TRBJ1-5; 8 bases agree with TRBD1. The CDR3 runs 16 residues. Germline CDR1 MNHNS, CDR2 SASEGT. J was trimmed by 3 bases and V by 4 bases; bases with no gene match: 8. CDR3 DNA: TGTGCCAGCAGTGCTAGCCGGGACAGGTTCAATCAGCCCCAGCATTTT. Amino acids: CASSASRDRFNQPQHF.

The chain couples TRBV29-1 to TRBJ2-2; 10 bases match TRBD1. The ends lost 3 bases at V and 5 bases at J; junction bases unmatched: 3. This CDR3 contains 14 residues. Germline-derived CDR1 and CDR2 are SQVTM and ANQGSEA. The CDR3: CSVDPGQGTGELFF. The CDR3 region has the DNA TGCAGCGTTGATCCGGGACAGGGGACCGGGGAGCTGTTTTTT.

The table lists this clone with a few counts. The chain uses TRBV20-1 and TRBJ2-7; D is possibly TRBD1 (7 bases). Germline CDR1 and CDR2: DFQATT and SNEGSKA (reference sequence). Trimming removed 3 bases from V and 5 bases from J, with 14 bases in between. CDR3 size: 13 residues. The CDR3 DNA is TGCAGTGCTAGTCAGGGGGGTTTCGACGAGCAGTACTTC. It yields the protein CSASQGGFDEQYF.

This chain connects TRBV5-1 to TRBJ1-1; tentatively, D is TRBD1 (5 bases). CDR1 and CDR2 (germline): SGHRS, YFSETQ. CDR3 length equals 13 residues. V was cut by 5 bases and J by 0 bases, with 8 bases left in between. The DNA of the CDR3 is TGCGCCAGCAGTGGGGGGTTGAACACTGAAGCTTTCTTT. Its protein product is CASSGGLNTEAFF.

This clone was detected ten times or more. V and J are TRBV4-3 and TRBJ2-3, with D perhaps TRBD2 (6 bases). The CDR3 length is 18 residues. The germline V gene encodes CDR1 LGHNA and CDR2 YSLEER. Trimming took 0 bases from V and 0 from J, leaving 16 bases between them. The CDR3, as DNA: TGCGCCAGCAGCCAAGATTTGTTTGGGGGAGGAAGCACAGATACGCAGTATTTT. Its protein product is CASSQDLFGGGSTDTQYF.

This sequence joins TRBV12-2 and TRBJ1-1; TRBD1 is the table's D call, not checked against the DNA. TRBV12-2 is a pseudogene locus. The length of the CDR3 is 16 residues. Written as DNA, the CDR3 is TGTGCAAGTCGCTTCCCGCGGGTCAGGGGTTGCACTGAAGCTTTCTTT. It translates to CASRFPRVRGCTEAFF.

This clone was detected a few times. The chain joins TRBV3-1 (or the pseudogene TRBV3-2) to TRBJ2-2, with D possibly matching TRBD2 (7 bases). Trimming cost V 0 bases and J 6 bases, with 11 bases left between them. The CDR3 runs 15 residues. Germline lookup yields CDR1 LGHDT and CDR2 YNNKEL (reference sequence). The CDR3 bases are TGTGCCAGCAGCCAAGACGGGGGGCTGGCCGGGGAGCTGTTTTTT. It translates to CASSQDGGLAGELFF.

The chain links TRBV30 to TRBJ1-4; D unclear. CDR1 is GTSNPN and CDR2 is SVGIG in the germline V gene (reference sequence). The CDR3 has 14 residues. Deletions cut 0 bases from V and 9 bases from J, with 14 bases between. The CDR3 DNA reads TGTGCCTGGAGTGTAGGCGGAATAGCGAAAAAACTGTTTTTT. Translating it yields CAWSVGGIAKKLFF.

The rearrangement joins TRBV5-4 to TRBJ2-2; D may be TRBD1 (5 bases). This CDR3 is 15 amino acids long. Trimming cost V 5 bases and J 4 bases, with 15 bases left between them. Germline lookup yields CDR1 SGHNT and CDR2 YYREEE (reference sequence). CDR3 nucleotide sequence: TGTGCCAGCAGTCTCGATCAGGGTCCCACCGGGGAGCTGTTTTTT. It encodes CASSLDQGPTGELFF.

This sequence joins TRBV18 and TRBJ1-2; no firm D call. The V gene's germline CDR1 is KGHSH and CDR2 LQKENI. With 6 bases removed from V and 0 bases from J, the gap between germline ends came to 14 bases. The CDR3 runs 15 residues. This CDR3 reads CASSRGTVANYGYTF. The CDR3, as DNA: TGTGCCAGCTCCCGGGGTACAGTAGCTAACTATGGCTACACCTTC.

This clone appeared a single time. V usage is TRBV6-5 and J usage is TRBJ2-7; 9 bases fit TRBD1. This CDR3 is 15 amino acids long. V trimming: 6 bases; J trimming: 4 bases; junction bases outside the gene matches: 10. CDR1 and CDR2 from the germline V gene are MNHEY and SVGAGI. CDR3 in DNA: TGTGCCAGCAGCCCAACGGGACAGGGAGTTTACGAGCAGTACTTC. Translated: CASSPTGQGVYEQYF.

The rearrangement joins TRBV12-3 or TRBV12-4 to TRBJ1-1, with D unclear. The CDR3 is made up of 13 amino acids. The V and J ends lost 2 bases and 9 bases respectively, with 13 bases between them. In DNA form, the CDR3 reads TGTGCCAGCAGTTTACGGGCCGGGGAACAAGCTTTCTTT. Amino acid sequence: CASSLRAGEQAFF.

The J gene is TRBJ2-1, the V gene TRBV7-2; maybe TRBD1 (5 bases). Trimming left V 3 bases short and J 6 bases short, with 18 bases between. Germline values: CDR1 SGHTA, CDR2 FQGNSA. This CDR3 region has 16 residues. This CDR3 reads CASSLTSQGWGNEQFF. CDR3 DNA: TGTGCCAGCAGCTTGACGTCGCAGGGTTGGGGCAATGAGCAGTTCTTC.

Note on this clone: The junction does not match germline at one end; this may be a read error. J is TRBJ2-2 and V is TRBV6-1; 10 bases map to TRBD2. CDR1 and CDR2 (germline): MNHNS, SASEGT. The CDR3 runs to 16 residues. The CDR3 DNA reads as TGTGCCAGCAGGGAAGCGGGGGGGCCGAACACCGGGGAGCTGTTTTTT. Protein: CASREAGGPNTGELFF.

This sequence joins TRBV4-1 and TRBJ1-3; 8 bases are a match to TRBD1. The CDR3 sequence is 17 residues long. J gave up 0 bases and V 4 bases, and 8 bases lay outside the gene matches. Germline CDR1 reads MGHRA; CDR2 reads YSYEKL. DNA for the CDR3: TGCGCCAGCAGCCTGCACCGGGACAGGTCCTCTGGAAACACCATATATTTT. Its protein product is CASSLHRDRSSGNTIYF.